This is a list of T cell receptor beta chains from one sample in a study of T-cell reconstitution after alpha-beta-depleted transplantation in children. TCRdb processed the PCR reads anew with MiXCR; each CDR3 protein has one entry. The repertoire holds 200,000 to 250,000 distinct CDR3 sequences, with 6.5% to 9% as singletons. The sample consisted of PBMCs, mostly from graft donor cells, taken 180 days after TCRalphabeta/CD19-depleted stem cell transplant. These receptors originate from a male patient younger than 18 who had a stem cell transplant for acute lymphoblastic leukemia, so the T cells may come from the graft donor. Each CDR3 is given with its conserved first and last residue. A D gene is named only where the DNA matches it firmly.

TRBJ1-1,-,TRBV6-5,CASSSRILATEAFF
TRBJ2-1,-,TRBV20-1,CSARKREQFF
TRBJ2-1,-,TRBV5-1,CASRRQGGAISYNEQFF
TRBJ1-5,TRBD1,TRBV12-3/TRBV12-4,CASSRGQPTGAQHF
TRBJ2-2,-,TRBV5-5,CASSLGPLEELFF
TRBJ2-6,-,TRBV7-2,CASSLARGSGANVLTF
TRBJ1-6,TRBD1,TRBV20-1,CSARVRTGTAPSNSPLHF
TRBJ2-5,-,TRBV3-1,CASSQRGAGLETQYF
TRBJ1-2,-,TRBV6-5,CASSYSYSKADGYTF
TRBJ2-5,-,TRBV4-3,CASSALHRGAGETQYF
TRBJ2-7,TRBD2,TRBV9,CASSVNSGSSYEQYF
TRBJ2-4,-,TRBV12-3/TRBV12-4,CASSLPGRIAKNIQYF
TRBJ1-1,TRBD1,TRBV20-1,CSAREQGKGNTEAFF
TRBJ2-7,-,TRBV6-5,CASRTGQSSYEQYF
TRBJ2-1,-,TRBV7-6,CASSLAASYNEQFF
TRBJ2-1,TRBD2,TRBV10-3,CAISELVAGLAAANEQFF
TRBJ1-6,TRBD1,TRBV7-8,CASSARDRGLGSPLHF
TRBJ2-1,TRBD2,TRBV9,CASSGGSGLYNEQFF
TRBJ2-6,TRBD1,TRBV6-2/TRBV6-3,CASSYGGQVLSGANVLTF
TRBJ2-4,-,TRBV18,CASSPATIQNIQYF
TRBJ1-6,-,TRBV28,CASSPRRGNSPLHF
TRBJ1-5,-,TRBV12-3/TRBV12-4,CASSRTGVGNQPQHF
TRBJ2-1,TRBD1,TRBV4-1,CASSPGQGTHEQFF
TRBJ2-5,TRBD2,TRBV5-1,CASSRGTSQETQYF
TRBJ2-2,-,TRBV5-1,CASSLVPSTGELFF
TRBJ2-2,-,TRBV12-3/TRBV12-4,CASRPPRGRSTGELFF
TRBJ2-1,-,TRBV4-1,CASSQEWRDSYNEQFF
TRBJ2-2,-,TRBV11-2,CASSLAGNTGELFF
TRBJ1-1,-,TRBV6-1,CASRRELGSDTEAFF
TRBJ2-6,-,TRBV6-5,CASSYSGTGANVLTF
TRBJ2-7,-,TRBV27,CASSLTGSQVHEQYF
TRBJ2-7,-,TRBV18,CASSPPAAIPYEQYF
TRBJ1-1,-,TRBV12-3/TRBV12-4,CASSLITNTEAFF
TRBJ2-7,TRBD1,TRBV20-1,CSARQGAPPYEQYF
TRBJ2-7,TRBD2,TRBV19,CASTSSGSSYEQYF
TRBJ1-1,-,TRBV6-2/TRBV6-3,CASSYLGQLEAFF
TRBJ2-7,TRBD2,TRBV10-3,CAIRTGTSSYEQYF
TRBJ1-2,-,TRBV7-8,CASSLAPGVAWGYTF
TRBJ2-7,TRBD1,TRBV20-1,CSASDRTGWYEQYF
TRBJ2-1,TRBD2,TRBV4-2,CASSSGGGDEQFF
TRBJ2-3,TRBD2,TRBV20-1,CSASLGLAGARGTDTQYF
TRBJ2-2,-,TRBV6-5,CASRGAGELFF
TRBJ2-7,TRBD1,TRBV7-9,CASRETGVSHEQYF
TRBJ2-3,TRBD2,TRBV10-3,CATSRGLAGGTDTQYF
TRBJ2-5,TRBD2,TRBV28,CASRTAGGLEETQYF
TRBJ2-1,-,TRBV20-1,CSAIPRDINEQFF